The 8 T cell receptor beta chains in this list originate from one sample, sequenced in a study of blood T cells in healthy people across ages. Through a sample-barcoded 5' primer and a J-beta primer mix, a second PCR was run for roughly 6 to 12 cycles. TCRdb called the 5' RACE reads again in MiXCR, with one record for every CDR3 protein. This sample yields approximately 800,000 distinct CDR3 sequences, of which roughly 64% are seen a single time; 22% belongs to the top ten. The sample consisted of blood. The receptors were gathered from a man between 25 and 39 years old in good health.

The chain uses TRBV7-2 and TRBJ2-1; D is perhaps TRBD1 (5 bases). There are 15 residues in the CDR3. Germline loops: CDR1 SGHTA, CDR2 FQGNSA. Trimming removed 8 bases from V and 0 bases from J, with 14 bases in between. CDR3 region: CASSARASSYNEQFF. The CDR3 bases are TGTGCCAGCTCTGCCAGGGCAAGCTCCTACAATGAGCAGTTCTTC.

The chain carries TRBV29-1 and TRBJ2-1; TRBD2 might be the D (6 bases). V lost 8 bases and J 5 bases, leaving 16 bases between the germline ends. Germline V gives CDR1 SQVTM, CDR2 ANQGSEA. The CDR3 spans 13 residues. This CDR3 is CSPDQGGHNEQFF. For the CDR3, the DNA is TGCAGCCCCGACCAGGGAGGTCACAATGAGCAGTTCTTC.

In nucleotides, the CDR3 is TGTGCCAGCAATGGGCACAACGAAGAGACCCAGTACTTC. Translating gives CASNGHNEETQYF. The chain employs TRBV6-2 or TRBV6-3 and TRBJ2-5, with unresolved D. Trimming shortened V by 7 bases and J by 3 bases, and 12 bases separated the two germline ends. This CDR3 spans 13 amino acids. Germline V lookup: CDR1 MNHEY, CDR2 SVGEGT.

This clonotype has a handful of counts. The chain couples TRBV6-5 to TRBJ2-6; D uncertain. V gave up 6 bases and J gave up 2 bases, with 11 bases separating them. Germline V CDR1 and CDR2: MNHEY, SVGAGI. CDR3 length: 15 amino acids. CDR3: CASRKNLAGANVLTF. DNA of the CDR3: TGTGCCAGCAGGAAGAATCTGGCTGGGGCCAACGTCCTGACTTTC.

The V and J genes are TRBV11-3 and TRBJ2-1; TRBD2 matches 7 bases. Germline CDR1 SGHNT, CDR2 YENEEA. This CDR3 region has 15 residues. V was pared by 4 bases and J by 6 bases, with 9 bases of the junction left unmatched. In nucleotides, the CDR3 is TGTGCCAGCAGCTCCGGACTAGTTGTCCCCAATGAGCAGTTCTTC. Its translation: CASSSGLVVPNEQFF.

This clonotype was recorded a few times. The chain couples TRBV7-3 to TRBJ2-3, with D possibly being TRBD2 (6 bases). The germline V gene encodes CDR1 SGHTA and CDR2 FQGTGA. This CDR3 contains 14 residues. Trimming removed 4 bases from V and 7 bases from J, with 15 bases in between. In DNA form, the CDR3 reads TGTGCCAGCAGCTCGGGACTGGATATGAATACGCAGTATTTT. As protein: CASSSGLDMNTQYF. The whole variable domain, filled in from reference TRBV7-3 and TRBJ2-3, reads GAGVSQTPSNKVTEKGKYVELRCDPISGHTALYWYRQSLGQGPEFLIYFQGTGAADDSGLPNDRFFAVRPEGSVSTLKIQRTERGDSAVYLCASSSGLDMNTQYFGPGTRLTVL.

This rearrangement joins TRBV6-2 or TRBV6-3 to TRBJ2-1; 11 nucleotides agree with TRBD2. V was clipped by 8 bases and J by 5 bases; unmatched bases: 8. The germline CDR1 and CDR2 sequences are MNHEY and SVGEGT. The CDR3 is 15 amino acids. CDR3 in amino acids: CASLRGLAGHNEQFF. CDR3 DNA sequence: TGTGCCAGCCTTCGAGGACTAGCGGGCCACAATGAGCAGTTCTTC.

This chain uses TRBV7-2 with TRBJ1-2, with D perhaps matching TRBD1 (5 bases). This CDR3 contains 12 residues. V lost 5 bases and J 8 bases, leaving 12 bases between the germline ends. From germline, CDR1 is SGHTA and CDR2 FQGNSA. CDR3 protein: CASSEGTEGYTF. The CDR3 DNA reads TGTGCCAGCAGCGAGGGGACCGAAGGCTACACCTTC.